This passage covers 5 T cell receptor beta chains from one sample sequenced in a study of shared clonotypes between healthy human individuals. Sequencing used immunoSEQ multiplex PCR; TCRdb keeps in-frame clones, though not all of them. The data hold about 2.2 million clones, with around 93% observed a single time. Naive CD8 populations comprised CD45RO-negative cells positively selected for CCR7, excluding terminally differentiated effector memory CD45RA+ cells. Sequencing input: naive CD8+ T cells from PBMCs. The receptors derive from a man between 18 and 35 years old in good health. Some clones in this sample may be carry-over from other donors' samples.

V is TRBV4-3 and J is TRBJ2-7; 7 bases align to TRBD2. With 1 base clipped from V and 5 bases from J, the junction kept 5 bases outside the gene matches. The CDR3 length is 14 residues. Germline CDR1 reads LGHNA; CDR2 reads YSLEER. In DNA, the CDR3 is TGCGCCAGCAGCCAAGGCCGGGGGGTCCACGAGCAGTACTTC. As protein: CASSQGRGVHEQYF.

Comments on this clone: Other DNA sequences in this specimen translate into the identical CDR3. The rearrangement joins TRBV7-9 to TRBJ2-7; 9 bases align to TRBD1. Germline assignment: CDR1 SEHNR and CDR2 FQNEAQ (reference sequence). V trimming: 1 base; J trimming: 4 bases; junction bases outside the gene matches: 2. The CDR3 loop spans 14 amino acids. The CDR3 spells CASSLVGQGYEQYF. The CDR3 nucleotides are TGTGCCAGCAGCTTAGTGGGACAGGGTTACGAGCAGTACTTC.

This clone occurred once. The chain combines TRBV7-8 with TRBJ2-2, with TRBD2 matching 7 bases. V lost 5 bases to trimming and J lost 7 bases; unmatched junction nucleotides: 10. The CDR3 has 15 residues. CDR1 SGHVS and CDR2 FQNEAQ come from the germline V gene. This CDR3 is CASSPQRDRGGELFF. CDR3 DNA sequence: TGTGCCAGCAGCCCCCAGCGGGATCGGGGCGGGGAGCTGTTTTTT.

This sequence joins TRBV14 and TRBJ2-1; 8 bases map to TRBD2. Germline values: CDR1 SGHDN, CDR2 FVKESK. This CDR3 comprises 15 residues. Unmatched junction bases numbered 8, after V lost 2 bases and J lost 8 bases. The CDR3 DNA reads TGTGCCAGCAGCCAACTGGCGGGAGGTATGGATGAGCAGTTCTTC. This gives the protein CASSQLAGGMDEQFF.

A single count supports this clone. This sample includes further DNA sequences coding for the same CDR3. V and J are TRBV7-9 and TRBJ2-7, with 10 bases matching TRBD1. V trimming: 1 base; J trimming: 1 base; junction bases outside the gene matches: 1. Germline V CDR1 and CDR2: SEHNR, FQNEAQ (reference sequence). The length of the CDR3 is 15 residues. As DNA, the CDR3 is TGTGCCAGCAGCTTAGGGGACAGGGGTTCCTACGAGCAGTACTTC. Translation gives CASSLGDRGSYEQYF.